What follows describes a single TCR beta chain. This sample is drawn from a study of blood T cell repertoires in COVID-19. Study information: Material from acute and convalescent COVID-19 was sourced from the United States, Italy and Spain. Sources were T cells, B-cell-depleted T cells, or PBMCs; the material itself was cDNA or gDNA.

Original processing notes: It was from reference gene primer amplification that nucleated cell counts were estimated. Some clones are missing from TCRdb's copy, which holds only in-frame ones; the method was immunoSEQ multiplex PCR. Clone size and the V and J calls come from that table; the DNA yielded D and trimming. The data show 45,000 to 55,000 clones, more than 60% seen once. The CDR3 is 15 residues long. Germline V lookup: CDR1 SGHAT, CDR2 FQNNGV. Trimming shortened V by 0 bases and J by 2 bases, and 9 bases separated the two germline ends. This receptor was taken from a human donor with active or convalescent COVID-19. The donor label of this sample is uncertain. The chain joins TRBV11-2 to TRBJ2-3; D is uncertain. The sequenced sample consisted of peripheral blood. CDR3 loop: CASSLDPGFTDTQYF. The CDR3 DNA reads TGTGCCAGCAGCTTAGATCCAGGTTTCACAGATACGCAGTATTTT.